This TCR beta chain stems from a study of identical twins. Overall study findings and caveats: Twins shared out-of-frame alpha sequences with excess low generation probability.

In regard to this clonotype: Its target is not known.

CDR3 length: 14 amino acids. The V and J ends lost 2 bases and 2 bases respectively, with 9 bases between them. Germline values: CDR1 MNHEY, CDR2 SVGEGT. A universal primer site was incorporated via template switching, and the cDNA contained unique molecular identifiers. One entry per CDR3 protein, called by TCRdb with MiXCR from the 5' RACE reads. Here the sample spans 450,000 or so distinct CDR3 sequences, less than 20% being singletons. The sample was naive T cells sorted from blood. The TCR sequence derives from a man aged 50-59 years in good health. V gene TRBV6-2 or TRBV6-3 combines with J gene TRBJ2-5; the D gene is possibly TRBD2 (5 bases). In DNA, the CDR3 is TGTGCCAGCAGTTACCCCCGGGAACAAGAGACCCAGTACTTC. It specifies CASSYPREQETQYF.